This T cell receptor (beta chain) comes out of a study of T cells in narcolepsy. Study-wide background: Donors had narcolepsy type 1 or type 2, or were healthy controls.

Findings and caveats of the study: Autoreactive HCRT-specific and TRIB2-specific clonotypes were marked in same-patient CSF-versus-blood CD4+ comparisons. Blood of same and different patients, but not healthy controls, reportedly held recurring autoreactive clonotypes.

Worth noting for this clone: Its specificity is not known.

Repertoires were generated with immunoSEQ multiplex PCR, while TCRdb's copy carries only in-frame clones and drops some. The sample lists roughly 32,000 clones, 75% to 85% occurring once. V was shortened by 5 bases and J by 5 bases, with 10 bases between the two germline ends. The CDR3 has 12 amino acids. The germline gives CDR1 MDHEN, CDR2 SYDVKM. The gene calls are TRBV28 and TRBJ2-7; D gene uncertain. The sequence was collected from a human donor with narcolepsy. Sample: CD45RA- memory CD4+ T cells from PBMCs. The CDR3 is CASSPFLDEQYF. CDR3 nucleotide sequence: TGTGCCAGCAGTCCCTTTTTGGACGAGCAGTACTTC.